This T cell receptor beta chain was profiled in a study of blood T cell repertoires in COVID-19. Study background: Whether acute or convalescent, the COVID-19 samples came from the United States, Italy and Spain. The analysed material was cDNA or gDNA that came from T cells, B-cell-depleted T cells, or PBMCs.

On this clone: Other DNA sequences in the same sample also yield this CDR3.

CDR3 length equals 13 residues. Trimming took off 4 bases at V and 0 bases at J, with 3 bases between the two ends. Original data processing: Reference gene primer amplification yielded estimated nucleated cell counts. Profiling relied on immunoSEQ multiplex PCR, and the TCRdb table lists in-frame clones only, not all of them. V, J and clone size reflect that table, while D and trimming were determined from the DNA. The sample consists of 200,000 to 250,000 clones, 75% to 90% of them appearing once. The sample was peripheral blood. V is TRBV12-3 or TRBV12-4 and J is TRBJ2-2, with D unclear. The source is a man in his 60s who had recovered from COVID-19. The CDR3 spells CASSSANTGELFF. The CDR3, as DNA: TGTGCCAGCAGTTCAGCGAACACCGGGGAGCTGTTTTTT.